The source of this TCR beta chain is a study of T cells in localized non-small cell lung cancer. Study-wide points: The study linked higher blood T cell density to longer overall survival. Uninvolved adjacent lung had higher T cell clonality than tumor and all other tissues.

Lung tissue at least 2 cm from the tumor margin was confirmed free of atypia. This clone has just a few counts. Its antigen remains unknown. Sequenced by immunoSEQ multiplex PCR; TCRdb stores in-frame clones only, minus some. The table has 1,500 to 2,000 clones, roughly a quarter seen once. The sequence was obtained from a woman aged 35-75 years with stage II squamous cell lung carcinoma. The sequencing here drew on normal lung tissue next to the tumor, taken before any cancer treatment.

CDR3 loop: CASSISGETNEKLFF. For the CDR3, the DNA is TGTGCCAGTAGTATCTCAGGGGAAACTAATGAAAAACTGTTTTTT. This chain uses TRBV19 with TRBJ1-4; possible D gene TRBD1, 6 bases. V was clipped by 3 bases and J by 1 base, with 9 bases between them. The CDR3 covers 15 residues. Germline loops: CDR1 LNHDA, CDR2 SQIVND (reference sequence).